The sequence of this TCR beta chain was determined in a study of blood T cell repertoires in COVID-19. Study in general: Samples came from the United States, Italy and Spain, spanning acute and convalescent COVID-19.

V dropped 9 bases and J dropped 5; count of bases not matched to a gene: 8. The CDR3 covers 13 residues. Germline-derived CDR1 and CDR2 are ENHRY and SYGVKD. In the original analysis: By means of reference gene primer amplification, nucleated cell counts were estimated. Profiled with immunoSEQ multiplex PCR; TCRdb holds only in-frame clones, not every one. Clone size and V and J calls were adopted from that table, with D and trimming inferred from the DNA. The table has fewer than 350,000 clones, around four fifths seen once. This rearrangement joins TRBV10-3 to TRBJ1-1; 8 bases match TRBD1. The sequence was collected from a woman aged 45-60 years with active or convalescent COVID-19. The sequenced sample consisted of peripheral blood. The CDR3 loop reads CAIVKTGGTEAFF. The CDR3 region has the DNA TGTGCCATTGTAAAAACAGGGGGGACTGAAGCTTTCTTT.